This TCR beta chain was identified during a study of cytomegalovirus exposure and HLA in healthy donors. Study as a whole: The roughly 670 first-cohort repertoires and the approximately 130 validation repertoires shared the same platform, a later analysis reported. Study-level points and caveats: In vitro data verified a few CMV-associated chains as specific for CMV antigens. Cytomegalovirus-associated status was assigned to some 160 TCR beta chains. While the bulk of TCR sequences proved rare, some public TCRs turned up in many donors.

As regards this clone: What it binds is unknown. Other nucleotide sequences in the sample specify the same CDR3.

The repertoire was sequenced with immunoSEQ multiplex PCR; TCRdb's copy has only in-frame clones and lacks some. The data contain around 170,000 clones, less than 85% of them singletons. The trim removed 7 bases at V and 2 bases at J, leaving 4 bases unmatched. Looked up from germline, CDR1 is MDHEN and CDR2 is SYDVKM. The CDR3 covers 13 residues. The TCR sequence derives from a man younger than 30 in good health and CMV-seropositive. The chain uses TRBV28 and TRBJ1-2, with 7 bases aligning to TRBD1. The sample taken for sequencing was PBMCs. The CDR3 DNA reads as TGTGCCAGCACCTCGACAGGGAACTATGGCTACACCTTC. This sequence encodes CASTSTGNYGYTF.